This T cell receptor (beta chain) was documented in a study of blood T cells in healthy people across ages. The CDR3 totals 17 residues. Germline CDR1 and CDR2: SGHAT and FQNNGV. V was pared by 5 bases and J by 2 bases, with 19 bases between. Then a second PCR, running about 7 to 11 cycles, was carried out with a sample-barcoded 5' primer and a J-beta primer mix. One entry per CDR3 protein, called by TCRdb with MiXCR from the 5' RACE reads. The profile shows roughly 800,000 distinct CDR3 sequences, 20% to 30% of them singletons. Samples had at least 7 million PBMCs isolated from them. The sample was also linked to a second study, of T cells of mothers and their children. That publication notes: A few healthy Caucasian mothers, along with their six children, were the donors. The cDNA synthesis received all extracted RNA, at 1.5 ug per 15 ul.

Source material: blood. The rearrangement links TRBV11-2 to TRBJ2-1, with TRBD2 as a possible D gene (5 bases). The sequence was obtained from a boy aged 5 to 17 in good health. CDR3 region: CASSLRTPPVTYNEQFF. The CDR3 DNA is TGTGCCAGCAGCCTCCGGACTCCACCCGTCACCTACAATGAGCAGTTCTTC.